This TCR beta chain was profiled in a study of cytomegalovirus exposure and HLA in healthy donors. General study findings and limits: After further analysis at a later stage, under 20,000 TCR beta sequences were associated with HLA alleles at 0.05 false discovery rate.

V was trimmed by 5 bases and J by 7 bases, leaving 15 bases between them. Germline CDR1 SNHLY, CDR2 FYNNEI. This CDR3 has 14 amino acids. The primer mix had 60 Vbeta and 13 Jbeta primers. Profiled with immunoSEQ multiplex PCR; TCRdb holds only in-frame clones, not every one. The sample records fewer than 140,000 clones, around 80% being singletons. For this clone: Antigen unknown.

The specimen was PBMCs. The J gene is TRBJ1-5, the V gene TRBV2; no reliable D call. This TCR came from a man aged 60 to 69 in good health and CMV-seronegative. This CDR3 reads CASSNLRAGQPQHF. The CDR3 nucleotides read TGTGCCAGCAGTAATCTCCGGGCGGGGCAGCCCCAGCATTTT.